Listed here are 11 T cell receptor beta chains from one sample, sequenced in a study of cytomegalovirus exposure and HLA in healthy donors. Amplification used 60 Vbeta primers and 13 Jbeta primers. The table came from immunoSEQ multiplex PCR; TCRdb's copy has only in-frame clones and leaves some out. The data show approximately 150,000 clones, roughly four fifths seen once. The sequenced material came from PBMCs. These receptors all stem from a woman aged 35 to 49 in good health and CMV-seronegative.

The chain has TRBV11-2 and TRBJ2-7, with TRBD2 identical over 11 bases. This CDR3 has 14 amino acids. J gave up 3 bases and V 6 bases, and 4 bases lay outside the gene matches. Looked up from germline, CDR1 is SGHAT and CDR2 is FQNNGV. The CDR3 bases are TGTGCCAGCAGGACCGGGACTAGCGGCTACGAGCAGTACTTC. It codes for CASRTGTSGYEQYF.

In this sample, this clone turned up once. The V and J genes are TRBV2 and TRBJ2-5, with 11 bases lining up with TRBD2. V lost 2 bases, J lost 5 bases, and 4 bases stayed unmatched. The length of the CDR3 is 15 residues. Per the germline V gene, CDR1 is SNHLY and CDR2 is FYNNEI. DNA for the CDR3: TGTGCCAGCAGTGAACTAGCGGGAGGAGGGGAGACCCAGTACTTC. This codes for CASSELAGGGETQYF. The variable domain in full, completed from reference TRBV2 and TRBJ2-5, reads EPEVTQTPSHQVTQMGQEVILRCVPISNHLYFYWYRQILGQKVEFLVSFYNNEISEKSEIFDDQFSVERPDGSNFTLKIRSTKLEDSAMYFCASSELAGGGETQYFGPGTRLLVL.

The chain recombines TRBV29-1 with TRBJ2-1; D might be TRBD1 (5 bases). The CDR3 spans 12 residues. Trimming took off 4 bases at V and 6 bases at J, with 10 bases between the two ends. Per the germline V gene, CDR1 is SQVTM and CDR2 is ANQGSEA. The CDR3 here is CSVVYQGNEQFF. In DNA, the CDR3 is TGCAGCGTTGTTTATCAGGGCAATGAGCAGTTCTTC.

The chain uses TRBV15 and TRBJ1-2; D uncertain. The V gene's germline CDR1 is LNHNV and CDR2 YYDKDF (reference sequence). V lost 0 bases to trimming and J lost 1 base, with 12 bases between them. The length of the CDR3 is 16 residues. Written as DNA, the CDR3 is TGTGCCACCAGCAGAGATCGGGGAGGGCTTAACTATGGCTACACCTTC. This gives the protein CATSRDRGGLNYGYTF. Full variable domain (missing parts from reference TRBV15 and TRBJ1-2): DAMVIQNPRYQVTQFGKPVTLSCSQTLNHNVMYWYQQKSSQAPKLLFHYYDKDFNNEADTPDNFQSRRPNTSFCFLDIRSPGLGDTAMYLCATSRDRGGLNYGYTFGSGTRLTVV.

This CDR3 is CASSEGRTGVYEQYF. The CDR3, as DNA: TGTGCCAGCAGTGAAGGTAGGACAGGGGTCTACGAGCAGTACTTC. The chain joins TRBV6-1 to TRBJ2-7; TRBD1 matches 9 bases. The CDR3 is 15 amino acids. Germline CDR1 and CDR2: MNHNS and SASEGT. Trimming cost V 1 base and J 3 bases; bases outside gene matches: 4.

The chain uses TRBV21-1 and TRBJ1-4; the DNA was not compared with TRBD1, the D call given in the table. TRBV21-1 is an annotated pseudogene. CDR3 size: 14 residues. CDR3 sequence: CASSKPGPGEKLFF. CDR3 nucleotide sequence: TGTGCCAGCAGCAAACCAGGGCCGGGTGAAAAACTGTTTTTT.

The J gene is TRBJ1-1, the V gene TRBV4-1; TRBD1 matches 7 bases. The junction had 8 bases not matched to a gene; V was cut back by 7 bases and J by 0 bases. The CDR3 loop spans 15 amino acids. Germline lookup yields CDR1 MGHRA and CDR2 YSYEKL. The CDR3 reads CASTPGQGVNTEAFF. The CDR3 nucleotides read TGCGCCAGCACCCCTGGCCAGGGGGTGAACACTGAAGCTTTCTTT.

The chain couples TRBV28 to TRBJ1-5, with 8 bases fitting TRBD1. The germline gives CDR1 MDHEN, CDR2 SYDVKM. J gave up 5 bases and V 3 bases, and 6 bases lay outside the gene matches. This CDR3 region has 15 residues. The CDR3 nucleotides read TGTGCCAGCAGTTTGACAGGGGTCGGGGATCAGCCCCAGCATTTT. The encoded protein is CASSLTGVGDQPQHF.

V gene TRBV21-1 combines with J gene TRBJ2-3; the listed D gene, TRBD2, was not tested against the DNA. TRBV21-1 is classified as a pseudogene. This CDR3 comprises 17 residues. Written as DNA, the CDR3 is TGTGCCAGCAGCAAAGGCTGGTTCGCGGATCGCACAGATACGCAGTATTTT. Protein: CASSKGWFADRTDTQYF.

The genes are TRBV25-1 and TRBJ1-4; D unclear. Looked up from germline, CDR1 is MGHDK and CDR2 is SYGVNS. The V end lost 1 base, the J end lost 7 bases, and 13 bases lay between the germline ends. The CDR3 is 15 amino acids. The CDR3 bases are TGTGCCAGCAGTGAATTCGGAACGGCGGGTGAAAAACTGTTTTTT. Translation: CASSEFGTAGEKLFF.

This clone showed up just a few times. The chain uses TRBV5-4 and TRBJ2-7, with D possibly being TRBD1 (6 bases). The V end was cut by 0 bases, the J end by 7 bases, with 8 bases between. Germline CDR1 is SGHNT and CDR2 is YYREEE (reference sequence). This CDR3 region has 12 residues. The CDR3 DNA reads as TGTGCCAGCAGCTTGGCAGGGGAAGAGCAGTACTTC. This codes for CASSLAGEEQYF.